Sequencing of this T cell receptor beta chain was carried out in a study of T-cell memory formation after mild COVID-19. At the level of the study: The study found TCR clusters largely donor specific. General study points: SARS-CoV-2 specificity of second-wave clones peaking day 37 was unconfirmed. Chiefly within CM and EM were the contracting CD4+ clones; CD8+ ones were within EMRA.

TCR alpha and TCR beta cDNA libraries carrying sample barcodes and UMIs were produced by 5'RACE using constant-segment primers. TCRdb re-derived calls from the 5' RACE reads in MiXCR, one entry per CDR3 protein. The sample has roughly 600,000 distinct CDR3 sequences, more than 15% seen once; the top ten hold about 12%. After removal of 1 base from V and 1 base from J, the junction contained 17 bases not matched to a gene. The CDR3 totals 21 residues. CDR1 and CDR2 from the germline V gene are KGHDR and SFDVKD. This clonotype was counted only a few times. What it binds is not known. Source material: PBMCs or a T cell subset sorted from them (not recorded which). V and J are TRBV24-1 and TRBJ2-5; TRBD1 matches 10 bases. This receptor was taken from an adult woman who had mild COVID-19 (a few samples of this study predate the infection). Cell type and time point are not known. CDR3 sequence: CATSDFEKGDATGGLQETQYF. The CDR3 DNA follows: TGTGCCACCAGTGATTTTGAGAAGGGCGACGCGACAGGGGGCCTCCAAGAGACCCAGTACTTC.